Each of the 29 T cell receptor beta chains below was sequenced from the same sample in a study of tumor-infiltrating lymphocytes in localized non-small cell lung cancer. Produced via immunoSEQ multiplex PCR; TCRdb's table is partial and in-frame only. Altogether fewer than 20,000 clones are present, about three quarters being singletons, with the ten largest covering roughly 6%. Input material: lung tumor tissue. These TCRs come from a human donor with non-small cell lung cancer.

This chain links TRBV19 with TRBJ1-2; D unresolved. CDR1 LNHDA and CDR2 SQIVND come from the germline V gene (reference sequence). V lost 2 bases and J lost 5, with 6 bases in between. This CDR3 comprises 12 residues. The CDR3 DNA sequence: TGTGCCAGTAGTATATGGGCGTATGGCTACACCTTC. It codes for CASSIWAYGYTF.

In its sample, this clone was seen a few times. CDR3 sequence: CASSPRDSSNQPQHF. The CDR3, as DNA: TGTGCCAGCAGCCCCCGGGACAGTAGCAATCAGCCCCAGCATTTT. The chain recombines TRBV6-5 with TRBJ1-5; 7 nucleotides match TRBD1. Looked up from germline, CDR1 is MNHEY and CDR2 is SVGAGI. The CDR3 is made up of 15 amino acids. V gave up 6 bases and J gave up 0 bases; unmatched junction bases: 5.

This clone is labeled medium-sized. This chain joins TRBV18 and TRBJ2-5; unclear D gene. Germline V CDR1 and CDR2: KGHSH, LQKENI. With 2 bases removed from V and 3 bases from J, the gap between germline ends came to 4 bases. The length of the CDR3 is 12 residues. Here the CDR3 DNA reads TGTGCCAGCTCACCATACGAAGAGACCCAGTACTTC. It specifies CASSPYEETQYF.

J is TRBJ1-1 and V is TRBV14, with no clear D. Germline V CDR1 and CDR2: SGHDN, FVKESK. Trimming removed 0 bases from V and 1 base from J, with 9 bases in between. The CDR3 is made up of 15 amino acids. CDR3 DNA sequence: TGTGCCAGCAGCCAAGATCTAGGACCGAACACTGAAGCTTTCTTT. It specifies CASSQDLGPNTEAFF. The variable domain in full, with the rest retrieved from reference TRBV14 and TRBJ1-1, is EAGVTQFPSHSVIEKGQTVTLRCDPISGHDNLYWYRRVMGKEIKFLLHFVKESKQDESGMPNNRFLAERTGGTYSTLKVQPAELEDSGVYFCASSQDLGPNTEAFFGQGTRLTVV.

The chain is built from TRBV7-2 and TRBJ2-2; D unclear. The CDR3 is 16 residues long. V lost 1 base and J 2 bases, leaving 11 bases between the germline ends. CDR1 is SGHTA, CDR2 FQGNSA, per germline. CDR3 protein: CASSLGAYQNTGELFF. CDR3 DNA: TGTGCCAGCAGCTTAGGAGCCTACCAAAACACCGGGGAGCTGTTTTTT. The full variable domain, completed using reference TRBV7-2 and TRBJ2-2, is GAGVSQSPSNKVTEKGKDVELRCDPISGHTALYWYRQSLGQGLEFLIYFQGNSAPDKSGLPSDRFSAERTGGSVSTLTIQRTQQEDSAVYLCASSLGAYQNTGELFFGEGSRLTVL.

The chain links TRBV6-5 to TRBJ2-2, with 9 bases lining up with TRBD2. This CDR3 has 16 residues. Trimming cost V 4 bases and J 6 bases; bases outside gene matches: 9. Germline lookup yields CDR1 MNHEY and CDR2 SVGAGI. The DNA of the CDR3 is TGTGCCAGCAGTTTCAGGGTAGCGGGAGTGTCCGGGGAGCTGTTTTTT. Translating gives CASSFRVAGVSGELFF.

The chain recombines TRBV5-6 with TRBJ1-4, with D perhaps TRBD1 (6 bases). Germline V gene data show CDR1 as SGHDT and CDR2 as YYEEEE. CDR3 length equals 15 residues. Between the trimmed V and J ends, which lost 3 bases and 8 bases, there was a span of 17 bases. This CDR3 reads CASSSQQGSGEKLFF. CDR3 DNA sequence: TGTGCCAGCAGCTCACAACAGGGATCGGGGGAAAAACTGTTTTTT. Together with reference TRBV5-6 and TRBJ1-4, the CDR3 gives the full variable domain: DAGVTQSPTHLIKTRGQQVTLRCSPKSGHDTVSWYQQALGQGPQFIFQYYEEEERQRGNFPDRFSGHQFPNYSSELNVNALLLGDSALYLCASSSQQGSGEKLFFGSGTQLSVL.

This clone was picked up one time. At one end, the junction sequence differs from germline, possibly due to a read error. The V call is TRBV7-6, the J call TRBJ2-7; tentatively, D is TRBD1 (5 bases). CDR1 and CDR2 from the germline V gene are SGHVS and FNYEAQ. The CDR3 covers 14 residues. This CDR3 is CASSPGQPSSEQYF. CDR3 bases: TGTGCCAGCAGCCCAGGGCAGCCCTCCTCCGAGCAGTACTTC.

This sequence joins TRBV18 and TRBJ1-5; no clear D gene. Trimming took off 6 bases at V and 4 bases at J, with 7 bases between the two ends. The CDR3 consists of 12 residues. CDR1 is KGHSH, CDR2 LQKENI, per germline. The CDR3 sequence is CASSMANQPQHF. As DNA, the CDR3 is TGTGCCAGCTCCATGGCGAATCAGCCCCAGCATTTT.

The chain is built from TRBV6-5 and TRBJ2-5; D is perhaps TRBD2 (5 bases). Trimming left V 4 bases short and J 11 bases short, with 20 bases between. Germline CDR1 is MNHEY and CDR2 is SVGAGI. CDR3 length: 14 residues. The CDR3 DNA reads TGTGCCAGCAGTTTGAAGCACCTACTGAGGGAGCAGTACTTC. Its protein product is CASSLKHLLREQYF.

This clone was seen just once. The rearrangement links TRBV5-1 to TRBJ1-3; 7 nucleotides line up with TRBD1. The CDR3 sequence is 17 residues long. V shed 4 bases and J 0 bases; nucleotides not matched to a gene: 10. Germline values: CDR1 SGHRS, CDR2 YFSETQ. DNA of the CDR3: TGCGCCAGCAGCCCCAACCTACAGGGGAGCTCTGGAAACACCATATATTTT. Translated: CASSPNLQGSSGNTIYF. The full variable domain, in which reference TRBV5-1 and TRBJ1-3 provide the parts outside the CDR3, is KAGVTQTPRYLIKTRGQQVTLSCSPISGHRSVSWYQQTPGQGLQFLFEYFSETQRNKGNFPGRFSGRQFSNSRSEMNVSTLELGDSALYLCASSPNLQGSSGNTIYFGEGSWLTVV.

This clone is medium-sized within its sample. V and J are TRBV7-8 and TRBJ1-1, with a tentative D call TRBD1 (5 bases). Germline V lookup: CDR1 SGHVS, CDR2 FQNEAQ. V was clipped by 1 base and J by 2 bases, with 8 bases between them. The CDR3 contains 14 residues. CDR3 loop: CASSLGGGNTEAFF. The CDR3 DNA reads TGTGCCAGCAGCTTAGGGGGGGGAAACACTGAAGCTTTCTTT.

The V gene is TRBV6-5, the J gene TRBJ2-1; D uncertain. The CDR3 sequence is 11 residues long. V gave up 7 bases and J gave up 7 bases, with 8 bases separating them. Germline CDR1 MNHEY, CDR2 SVGAGI. The CDR3 here is CASTSRNEQFF. As DNA, the CDR3 is TGTGCCAGCACCTCTAGAAATGAGCAGTTCTTC.

V is TRBV11-2 and J is TRBJ2-1; 13 bases match TRBD2. The CDR3 is 15 amino acids. V was clipped by 6 bases and J by 7 bases; unmatched bases: 6. Germline CDR1 is SGHAT and CDR2 is FQNNGV. The CDR3 region is CASSRTSGSLNEQFF. DNA of the CDR3: TGTGCCAGCAGTCGGACTAGCGGGAGCCTTAATGAGCAGTTCTTC.

The genes are TRBV29-1 and TRBJ2-5; tentative D call: TRBD1 (6 bases). CDR3 size: 13 residues. V shed 7 bases and J shed 5 bases, with 17 bases lying between them. The germline V gene encodes CDR1 SQVTM and CDR2 ANQGSEA. CDR3 sequence reads: CSADRDKSETQYF. DNA of the CDR3: TGCAGCGCCGATCGGGACAAATCGGAGACCCAGTACTTC.

This clone was seen more than once but under ten times. The rearrangement uses TRBV5-6 and TRBJ2-2, with D possibly matching TRBD1 (6 bases). CDR1 is SGHDT and CDR2 is YYEEEE in the germline V gene. The V gene lost 4 bases and the J gene lost 4 bases, with 14 bases spanning the gap. The CDR3 extends over 15 amino acids. The DNA for the CDR3 is TGTGCCAGCAGCCCATCGGACAGATTCACCGGGGAGCTGTTTTTT. This translates into CASSPSDRFTGELFF.

This clone has more than one count but fewer than ten. The CDR3 region has the DNA TGTGCCAGCAGTTTCACCCTTGGACTAGCGGCTTCCTCCTACGAGCAGTACTTC. Amino acids: CASSFTLGLAASSYEQYF. The gene calls are TRBV28 and TRBJ2-7; TRBD2 matches at 10 bases. The CDR3 has 18 amino acids. CDR1 and CDR2 (germline): MDHEN, SYDVKM. Unmatched junction bases numbered 11, after V lost 3 bases and J lost 0 bases.

V and J are TRBV5-1 and TRBJ2-2; D perhaps matches TRBD2 (7 bases). V gave up 4 bases and J gave up 7 bases, with 29 bases separating them. The CDR3 contains 19 residues. CDR1 is SGHRS and CDR2 is YFSETQ in the germline V gene. The CDR3 protein is CASSRGGAGALFGVGELFF. In DNA, the CDR3 is TGCGCCAGCAGCCGCGGCGGGGCGGGGGCCCTGTTTGGGGTCGGGGAGCTGTTTTTT.

The gene calls are TRBV7-2 and TRBJ1-4, with a weak D call TRBD1 (5 bases). CDR3 length equals 16 residues. Germline CDR1 and CDR2: SGHTA and FQGNSA. V gave up 2 bases and J gave up 3 bases, with 13 bases separating them. The DNA for the CDR3 is TGTGCCAGCAGCTTAAACGGGGCGGGAGCTAATGAAAAACTGTTTTTT. Amino acid sequence: CASSLNGAGANEKLFF.

The chain recombines TRBV5-1 with TRBJ1-1, with a possible D match to TRBD1 (6 bases). The V end lost 0 bases, the J end lost 5 bases, and 8 bases lay between the germline ends. Germline values: CDR1 SGHRS, CDR2 YFSETQ. The CDR3 has 13 residues. This CDR3 reads CASSLDRATEAFF. CDR3 in DNA: TGCGCCAGCAGCTTGGACAGGGCAACTGAAGCTTTCTTT.

V is TRBV30 and J is TRBJ1-3; TRBD1 matches 9 bases. This CDR3 has 16 residues. Trimming at V came to 1 base and at J to 4 bases, leaving 8 bases not matched to a gene. The germline V gene has CDR1 GTSNPN and CDR2 SVGIG (reference sequence). CDR3 sequence: CAWSEFDRGSGNTIYF. The CDR3 bases are TGTGCCTGGAGTGAATTTGACAGGGGGTCCGGAAACACCATATATTTT.

This clone was recorded only once. In this CDR3 the conserved last residue, phenylalanine or tryptophan, is missing, so a read error is likely. The limits of the CDR3 on the DNA are not certain, so only TCRdb's listed CDR3 is given. The V gene is TRBV28, the J gene TRBJ1-2. Germline lookup yields CDR1 MDHEN and CDR2 SYDVKM. Counting both end residues, the CDR3 totals 12 amino acids. The CDR3 reads CASRPYPGLGLM.

The rearrangement uses TRBV6-1 and TRBJ1-1, with 9 bases that match TRBD1. This CDR3 comprises 15 residues. In germline, CDR1 is MNHNS, CDR2 SASEGT. With V trimmed by 5 bases and J by 1 base, 5 bases remained unmatched. The CDR3 spells CASSLQTGGNTEAFF. The CDR3 coding sequence is TGTGCCAGCAGTCTGCAGACAGGGGGGAACACTGAAGCTTTCTTT.

V usage is TRBV30 and J usage is TRBJ1-4, with D hard to call. Germline V gene data show CDR1 as GTSNPN and CDR2 as SVGIG (reference sequence). The ends were cut back, 7 bases at V and 4 bases at J, with 7 bases in the middle. This CDR3 spans 11 amino acids. The CDR3 is CASDHNEKLFF. CDR3 bases: TGTGCCTCGGACCATAATGAAAAACTGTTTTTT.

The V and J genes are TRBV6-5 and TRBJ1-1; D not certain. The CDR3 runs 13 residues. Trimming shortened V by 7 bases and J by 0 bases, and 9 bases separated the two germline ends. Germline-derived CDR1 and CDR2 are MNHEY and SVGAGI. CDR3 sequence (DNA): TGTGCCAGCACCTCGCCCATGAACACTGAAGCTTTCTTT. Its translation: CASTSPMNTEAFF.

This chain joins TRBV5-6 and TRBJ2-5; D uncertain. CDR3 size: 13 residues. Germline values: CDR1 SGHDT, CDR2 YYEEEE. Trimming removed 2 bases from V and 4 bases from J, with 9 bases in between. CDR3: CASSFGTGETQYF. The CDR3 nucleotides read TGTGCCAGCAGCTTTGGAACGGGAGAGACCCAGTACTTC.

The J gene is TRBJ2-2, the V gene TRBV9; D gene ambiguous. This CDR3 comprises 14 residues. Per germline, CDR1 SGDLS and CDR2 YYNGEE. The V end lost 0 bases, the J end lost 5 bases, and 8 bases lay between the germline ends. DNA of the CDR3: TGTGCCAGCAGCGTAGCCATGCTGACCGGGGAGCTGTTTTTT. Translated, it gives CASSVAMLTGELFF.

The chain links TRBV4-1 to TRBJ2-6, with D perhaps being TRBD1 or TRBD2 (6 bases each). The germline CDR1 and CDR2 sequences are MGHRA and YSYEKL. V was trimmed by 1 base and J by 2 bases, leaving 12 bases between them. This CDR3 has 17 amino acids. The CDR3 DNA follows: TGCGCCAGCAGCCAAGGGCCGGGGGCCACTGGGGCCAACGTCCTGACTTTC. It specifies CASSQGPGATGANVLTF.

The CDR3 DNA sequence: TGTGCCAGCACGGCAGCTCCGAACACTGAAGCTTTCTTT. Translating gives CASTAAPNTEAFF. The chain recombines TRBV6-5 with TRBJ1-1; no reliable D call. Germline CDR1 is MNHEY and CDR2 is SVGAGI. V lost 7 bases to trimming and J lost 1 base, with 10 bases between them. This CDR3 spans 13 amino acids.